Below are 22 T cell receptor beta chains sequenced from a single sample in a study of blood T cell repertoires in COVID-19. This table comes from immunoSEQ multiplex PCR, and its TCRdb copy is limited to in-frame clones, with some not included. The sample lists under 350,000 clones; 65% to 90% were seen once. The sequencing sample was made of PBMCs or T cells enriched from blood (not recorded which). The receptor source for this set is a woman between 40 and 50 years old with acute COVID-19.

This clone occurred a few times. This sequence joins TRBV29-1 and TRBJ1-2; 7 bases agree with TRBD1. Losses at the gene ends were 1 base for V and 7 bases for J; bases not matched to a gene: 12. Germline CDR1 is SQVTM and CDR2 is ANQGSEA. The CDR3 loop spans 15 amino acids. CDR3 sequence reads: CSVEVNYRGGGGYTF. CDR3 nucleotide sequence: TGCAGCGTTGAAGTTAATTACAGGGGTGGAGGTGGCTACACCTTC. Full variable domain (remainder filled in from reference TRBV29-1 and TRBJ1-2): SAVISQKPSRDICQRGTSLTIQCQVDSQVTMMFWYRQQPGQSLTLIATANQGSEATYESGFVIDKFPISRPNLTFSTLTVSNMSPEDSSIYLCSVEVNYRGGGGYTFGSGTRLTVV.

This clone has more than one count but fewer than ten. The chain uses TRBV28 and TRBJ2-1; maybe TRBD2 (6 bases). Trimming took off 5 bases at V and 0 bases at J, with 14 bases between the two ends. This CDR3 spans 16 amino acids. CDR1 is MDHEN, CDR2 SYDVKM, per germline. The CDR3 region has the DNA TGTGCCAGCAGTACTCGATACGGGAGCTCCTACAATGAGCAGTTCTTC. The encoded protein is CASSTRYGSSYNEQFF. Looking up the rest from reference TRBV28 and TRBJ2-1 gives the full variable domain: DVKVTQSSRYLVKRTGEKVFLECVQDMDHENMFWYRQDPGLGLRLIYFSYDVKMKEKGDIPEGYSVSREKKERFSLILESASTNQTSMYLCASSTRYGSSYNEQFFGPGTRLTVL.

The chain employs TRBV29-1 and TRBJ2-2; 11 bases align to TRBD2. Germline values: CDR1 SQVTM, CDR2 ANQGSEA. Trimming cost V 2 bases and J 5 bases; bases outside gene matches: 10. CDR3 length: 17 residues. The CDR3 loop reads CSVETQGLAGLTGELFF. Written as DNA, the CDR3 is TGCAGCGTTGAAACCCAAGGACTAGCGGGTTTAACCGGGGAGCTGTTTTTT.

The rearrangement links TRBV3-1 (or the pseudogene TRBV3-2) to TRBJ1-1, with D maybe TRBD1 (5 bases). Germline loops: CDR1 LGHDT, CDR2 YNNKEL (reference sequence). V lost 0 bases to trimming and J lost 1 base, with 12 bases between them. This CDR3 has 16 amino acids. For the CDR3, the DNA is TGTGCCAGCAGCCAAGATAGGGAGGGGCCGAACACTGAAGCTTTCTTT. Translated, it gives CASSQDREGPNTEAFF.

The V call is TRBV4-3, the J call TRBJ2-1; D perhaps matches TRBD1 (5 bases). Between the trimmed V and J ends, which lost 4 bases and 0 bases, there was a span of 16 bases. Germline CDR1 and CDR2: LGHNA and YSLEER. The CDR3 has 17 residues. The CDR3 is CASSPVYDRVSYNEQFF. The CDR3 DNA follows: TGCGCCAGCAGCCCAGTATACGACAGAGTCTCCTACAATGAGCAGTTCTTC.

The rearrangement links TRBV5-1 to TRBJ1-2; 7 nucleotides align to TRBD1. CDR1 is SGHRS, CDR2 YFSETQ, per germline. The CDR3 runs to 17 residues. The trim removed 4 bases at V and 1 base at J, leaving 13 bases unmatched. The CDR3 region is CASSERDSRTFNYGYTF. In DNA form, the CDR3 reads TGCGCCAGCAGCGAAAGGGACAGCCGGACGTTTAACTATGGCTACACCTTC.

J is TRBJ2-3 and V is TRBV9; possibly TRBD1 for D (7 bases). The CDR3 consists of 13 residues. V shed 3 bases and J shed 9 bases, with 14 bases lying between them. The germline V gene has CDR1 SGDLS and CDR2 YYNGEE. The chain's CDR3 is CASSATQGGTQYF. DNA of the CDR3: TGTGCCAGCAGCGCTACCCAGGGGGGCACGCAGTATTTT. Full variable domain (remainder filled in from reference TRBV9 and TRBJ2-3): DSGVTQTPKHLITATGQRVTLRCSPRSGDLSVYWYQQSLDQGLQFLIQYYNGEERAKGNILERFSAQQFPDLHSELNLSSLELGDSALYFCASSATQGGTQYFGPGTRLTVL.

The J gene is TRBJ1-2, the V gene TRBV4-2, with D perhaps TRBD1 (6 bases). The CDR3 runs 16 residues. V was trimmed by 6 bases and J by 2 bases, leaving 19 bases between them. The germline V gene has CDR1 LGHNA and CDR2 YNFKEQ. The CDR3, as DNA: TGTGCCAGCAGACATACTCCAGGACAGAGAAACTATGGCTACACCTTC. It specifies CASRHTPGQRNYGYTF.

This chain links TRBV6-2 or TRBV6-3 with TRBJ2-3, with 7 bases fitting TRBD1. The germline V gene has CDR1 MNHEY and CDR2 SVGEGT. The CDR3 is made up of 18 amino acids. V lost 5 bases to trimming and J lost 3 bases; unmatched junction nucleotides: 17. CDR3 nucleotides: TGTGCCAGCAGTACGGGACAGCCCTTAATAATCGATACAGATACGCAGTATTTT. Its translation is CASSTGQPLIIDTDTQYF.

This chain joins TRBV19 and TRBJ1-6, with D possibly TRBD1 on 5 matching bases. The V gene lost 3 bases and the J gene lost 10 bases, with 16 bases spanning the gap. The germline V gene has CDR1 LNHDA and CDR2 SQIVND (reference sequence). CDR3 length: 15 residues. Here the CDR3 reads CASSIGSRAPSPLHF. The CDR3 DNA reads TGTGCCAGTAGTATCGGTTCCAGGGCCCCCTCACCCCTCCACTTT.

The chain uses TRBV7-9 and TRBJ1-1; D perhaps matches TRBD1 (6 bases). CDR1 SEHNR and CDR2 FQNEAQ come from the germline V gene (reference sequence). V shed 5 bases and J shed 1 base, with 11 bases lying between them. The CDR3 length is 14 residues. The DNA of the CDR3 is TGTGCCAGCAGCCCCGGGACACAGAACACTGAAGCTTTCTTT. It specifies CASSPGTQNTEAFF.

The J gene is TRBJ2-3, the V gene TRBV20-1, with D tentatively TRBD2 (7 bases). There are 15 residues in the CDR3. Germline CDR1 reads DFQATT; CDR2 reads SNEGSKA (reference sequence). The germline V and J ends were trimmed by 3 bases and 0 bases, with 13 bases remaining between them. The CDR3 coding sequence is TGCAGTGCTAGTAAACGGGGGGCGAGCACAGATACGCAGTATTTT. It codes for CSASKRGASTDTQYF.

In DNA, the CDR3 is TGTGCCAGCAGTCGCGGTTCACCCCTAGCGGTCACAGATACGCAGTATTTT. This gives the protein CASSRGSPLAVTDTQYF. The chain couples TRBV5-4 to TRBJ2-3; 7 nucleotides agree with TRBD2. J was trimmed by 2 bases and V by 5 bases; bases with no gene match: 14. Germline V lookup: CDR1 SGHNT, CDR2 YYREEE (reference sequence). This CDR3 is 17 amino acids long.

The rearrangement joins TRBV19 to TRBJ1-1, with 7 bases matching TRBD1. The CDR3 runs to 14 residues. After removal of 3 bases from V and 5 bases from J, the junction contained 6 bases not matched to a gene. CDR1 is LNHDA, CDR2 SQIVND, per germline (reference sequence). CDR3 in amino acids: CASSMMTGNTEAFF. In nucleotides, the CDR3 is TGTGCCAGTAGTATGATGACAGGGAATACTGAAGCTTTCTTT.

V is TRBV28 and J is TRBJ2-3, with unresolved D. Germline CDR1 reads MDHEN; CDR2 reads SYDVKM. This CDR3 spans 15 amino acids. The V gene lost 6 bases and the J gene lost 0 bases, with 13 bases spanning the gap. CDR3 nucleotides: TGTGCCAGCAGCCCCATTGGGCTTAGCACAGATACGCAGTATTTT. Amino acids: CASSPIGLSTDTQYF.

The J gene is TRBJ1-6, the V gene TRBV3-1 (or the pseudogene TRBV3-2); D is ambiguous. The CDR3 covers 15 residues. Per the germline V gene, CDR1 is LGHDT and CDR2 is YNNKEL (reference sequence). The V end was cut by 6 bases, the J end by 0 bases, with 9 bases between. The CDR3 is CASRRGSSYNSPLHF. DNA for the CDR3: TGTGCCAGCAGAAGAGGGAGCTCCTATAATTCACCCCTCCACTTT.

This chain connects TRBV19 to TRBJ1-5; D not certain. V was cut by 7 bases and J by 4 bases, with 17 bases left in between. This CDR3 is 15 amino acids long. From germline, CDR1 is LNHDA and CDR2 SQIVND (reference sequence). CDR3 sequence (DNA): TGTGCCAGTATGTGGGGAGGCGGGCGAAATCAGCCCCAGCATTTT. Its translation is CASMWGGGRNQPQHF.

This CDR3 is CASSQDKASLIYGYTF. The CDR3 DNA reads TGCGCCAGCAGCCAAGATAAAGCATCTCTCATCTATGGCTACACCTTC. This chain connects TRBV4-3 to TRBJ1-2; D is ambiguous. CDR3 size: 16 residues. Germline CDR1 and CDR2: LGHNA and YSLEER. Trimming removed 0 bases from V and 4 bases from J, with 15 bases in between.

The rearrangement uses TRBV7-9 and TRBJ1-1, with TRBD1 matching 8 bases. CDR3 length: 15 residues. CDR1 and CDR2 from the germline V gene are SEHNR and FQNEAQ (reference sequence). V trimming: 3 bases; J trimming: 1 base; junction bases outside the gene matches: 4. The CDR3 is CASSFGGTGNTEAFF. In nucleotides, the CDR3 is TGTGCCAGCAGCTTTGGGGGGACAGGGAACACTGAAGCTTTCTTT.

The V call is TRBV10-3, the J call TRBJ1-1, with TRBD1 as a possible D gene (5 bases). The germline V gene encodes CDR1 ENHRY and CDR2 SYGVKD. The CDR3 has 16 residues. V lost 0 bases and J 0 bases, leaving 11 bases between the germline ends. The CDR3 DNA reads TGTGCCATCAGTGAGTCTCTCCAGGGTCTGAACACTGAAGCTTTCTTT. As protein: CAISESLQGLNTEAFF.

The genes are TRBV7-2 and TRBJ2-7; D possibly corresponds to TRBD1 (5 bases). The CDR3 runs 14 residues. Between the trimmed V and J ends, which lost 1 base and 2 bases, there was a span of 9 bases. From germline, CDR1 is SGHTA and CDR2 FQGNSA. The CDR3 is CASSLVSGPYEQYF. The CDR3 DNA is TGTGCCAGCAGCTTAGTATCAGGGCCCTACGAGCAGTACTTC.

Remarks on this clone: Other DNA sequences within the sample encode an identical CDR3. CDR3 loop: CASSQGGRANSPLHF. CDR3 bases: TGTGCCAGCAGCCAAGGCGGCAGGGCTAATTCACCCCTCCACTTT. The chain is built from TRBV3-1 (or the pseudogene TRBV3-2) and TRBJ1-6, with D perhaps TRBD1 (5 bases). Germline V lookup: CDR1 LGHDT, CDR2 YNNKEL (reference sequence). The V and J ends lost 1 base and 6 bases respectively, with 10 bases between them. The CDR3 is 15 residues long.